This T cell receptor beta chain was observed in a study of blood T cell repertoires in COVID-19. Overall study context: PBMCs, B-cell-depleted T cells, or T cells provided the cDNA or gDNA that made up the material.

Profiled with immunoSEQ multiplex PCR; TCRdb holds only in-frame clones, not every one. The table has some 49,000 clones, 91% seen once. V was cut by 9 bases and J by 2 bases, with 11 bases left in between. Germline CDR1 and CDR2: MNHNY and SVGAGI (reference sequence). This CDR3 contains 13 residues. The TCR originated in a man between 45 and 60 years old with active COVID-19. The rearrangement joins TRBV6-6 to TRBJ1-3; D is possibly TRBD1 (6 bases). The sample was peripheral blood. CDR3 nucleotide sequence: TGTGCCAGTTCGAGGGGGACTGGAAACACCATATATTTT. It encodes CASSRGTGNTIYF.